Following are 23 T cell receptor beta chains from one sample sequenced in a study of blood T cells in healthy people across ages. Using a J-beta primer mix together with a sample-barcoded 5' primer, a second PCR was run for roughly 6 to 12 cycles. One entry per CDR3 protein results from TCRdb running MiXCR on the 5' RACE reads. The sample carries roughly 1,500,000 distinct CDR3 sequences, around 36% recorded once. Sample: blood. The origin of the receptors is a woman in her 30s in good health.

CDR3 amino acids: CAGQTEGSYGYTF. The CDR3 bases are TGTGCCGGGCAAACAGAGGGTAGCTATGGCTACACCTTC. The chain employs TRBV30 and TRBJ1-2; D not resolved. The germline V and J ends were trimmed by 8 bases and 4 bases, with 17 bases remaining between them. This CDR3 is 13 amino acids long. Germline V gene lookup returns CDR1 GTSNPN and CDR2 SVGIG (reference sequence).

This clonotype was observed a handful of times. An end of the junction does not agree with germline; a read error may underlie this. The chain is built from TRBV9 and TRBJ2-1, with 7 nucleotides matching TRBD2. This CDR3 is 16 amino acids long. Germline CDR1 and CDR2: SGDLS and YYNGEE. CDR3 in DNA: TGTGCCGGCAGCGTAGGGTCTAGCGGAATTCCAAATGAGCAGTTCTTC. The encoded protein is CAGSVGSSGIPNEQFF.

Only a few counts were recorded for this clonotype. This chain joins TRBV5-1 and TRBJ1-4; 10 nucleotides match TRBD1. This CDR3 is built from 15 residues. V lost 8 bases and J lost 8; bases outside the gene matches: 12. Germline V lookup: CDR1 SGHRS, CDR2 YFSETQ. The chain's CDR3 is CASRPWGTGAEKLFF. CDR3 in DNA: TGCGCCAGTAGGCCATGGGGGACAGGGGCGGAAAAACTGTTTTTT.

This clonotype was counted once. The rearrangement joins TRBV2 to TRBJ2-3, with D tentatively TRBD1 or TRBD2 (6 bases each). The V gene's germline CDR1 is SNHLY and CDR2 FYNNEI. This CDR3 has 12 amino acids. Trimming stripped 8 bases from V and 6 bases from J, with 12 bases between. CDR3 DNA: TGTGCCAGCGGCTGGAGGGGGGATACGCAGTATTTT. Its protein is CASGWRGDTQYF.

This clonotype was seen only a few times. The chain employs TRBV20-1 and TRBJ1-5, with 7 bases fitting TRBD1. Germline loops: CDR1 DFQATT, CDR2 SNEGSKA (reference sequence). V gave up 3 bases and J gave up 0 bases; unmatched junction bases: 8. The CDR3 totals 16 residues. CDR3 sequence (DNA): TGCAGTGCTAGGCCGGACAGGCGACTTAGCAATCAGCCCCAGCATTTT. Its protein is CSARPDRRLSNQPQHF.

Here the CDR3 reads CASSLVLESSYEQYF. Here the CDR3 DNA reads TGTGCCAGCAGCTTAGTTCTCGAAAGCTCCTACGAGCAGTACTTC. The genes are TRBV11-2 and TRBJ2-7; no firm D call. CDR3 size: 15 residues. Germline lookup yields CDR1 SGHAT and CDR2 FQNNGV. V lost 1 base, J lost 0 bases, and 10 bases lay in between.

This clonotype was counted only a few times. V gene TRBV4-1 combines with J gene TRBJ1-2, with a possible D match to TRBD1 (5 bases). Germline V gene data show CDR1 as MGHRA and CDR2 as YSYEKL. The CDR3 is made up of 16 amino acids. Between the trimmed V and J ends, which lost 0 bases and 4 bases, there was a span of 15 bases. CDR3: CASSQEGLEFSYGYTF. Here the CDR3 DNA reads TGCGCCAGCAGCCAAGAGGGGCTAGAGTTTTCCTATGGCTACACCTTC.

This chain joins TRBV20-1 and TRBJ1-2; a possible D gene is TRBD1 (6 bases). V was trimmed by 3 bases and J by 7 bases, leaving 18 bases between them. From germline, CDR1 is DFQATT and CDR2 SNEGSKA (reference sequence). The CDR3 length is 14 residues. Written as DNA, the CDR3 is TGCAGTGCTAGGTTGGAAGGGGGGACTTCTGGCTACACCTTC. Translated: CSARLEGGTSGYTF.

This rearrangement joins TRBV3-1 to TRBJ2-2; D uncertain. This CDR3 is 17 amino acids long. Germline CDR1 LGHDT, CDR2 YNNKEL (reference sequence). Trimming pared 4 bases from V and 1 base from J, leaving 16 bases between. In DNA form, the CDR3 reads TGTGCCAGCAGCCTGGGAAGTAGACTGGAGAACACCGGGGAGCTGTTTTTT. Residues: CASSLGSRLENTGELFF.

V usage is TRBV11-3 and J usage is TRBJ2-5; no clear D gene. This CDR3 spans 15 amino acids. The V end lost 5 bases, the J end lost 1 base, and 14 bases lay between the germline ends. CDR1 SGHNT and CDR2 YENEEA come from the germline V gene. In nucleotides, the CDR3 is TGTGCCAGCAGCACCGGAACCAGTTCCCAAGAGACCCAGTACTTC. This translates into CASSTGTSSQETQYF. The full variable domain, rest sourced from reference TRBV11-3 and TRBJ2-5, is EAGVVQSPRYKIIEKKQPVAFWCNPISGHNTLYWYLQNLGQGPELLIRYENEEAVDDSQLPKDRFSAERLKGVDSTLKIQPAELGDSAVYLCASSTGTSSQETQYFGPGTRLLVL.

This chain joins TRBV5-1 and TRBJ2-7; 10 nucleotides agree with TRBD2. Germline CDR1 reads SGHRS; CDR2 reads YFSETQ. This CDR3 has 19 amino acids. The ends lost 1 base at V and 6 bases at J; junction bases unmatched: 19. The CDR3 DNA is TGCGCCAGCAGCTTGACCATCTCTAGCGGGAGTTGGCGGCCGGGCGAGCAGTACTTC. This sequence encodes CASSLTISSGSWRPGEQYF.

The chain has TRBV7-8 and TRBJ2-1, with 15 bases lining up with TRBD2. The CDR3 is made up of 20 amino acids. The V segment lost 2 bases and the J segment 1 base; nucleotides outside the gene matches: 9. Germline CDR1 reads SGHVS; CDR2 reads FQNEAQ. The CDR3 region is CASSLIIGLAGGMSYNEQFF. CDR3 in DNA: TGTGCCAGCAGCTTAATTATCGGACTAGCGGGAGGGATGTCCTACAATGAGCAGTTCTTC. The whole variable domain, remainder taken from reference TRBV7-8 and TRBJ2-1, is GAGVSQSPRYKVAKRGQDVALRCDPISGHVSLFWYQQALGQGPEFLTYFQNEAQLDKSGLPSDRFFAERPEGSVSTLKIQRTQQEDSAVYLCASSLIIGLAGGMSYNEQFFGPGTRLTVL.

The V and J genes are TRBV3-1 and TRBJ2-3; TRBD2 is a possible D gene (6 bases). Germline loops: CDR1 LGHDT, CDR2 YNNKEL (reference sequence). V was clipped by 3 bases and J by 1 base, with 14 bases between them. The CDR3 consists of 16 residues. CDR3 region: CASSQIIAAGTDTQYF. The CDR3 bases are TGTGCCAGCAGCCAGATTATAGCGGCTGGCACAGATACGCAGTATTTT.

This clonotype turned up a few times. V and J are TRBV4-1 and TRBJ1-2; D remains unclear. The CDR3 runs 12 residues. With 2 bases removed from V and 3 bases from J, the gap between germline ends came to 4 bases. Germline V gene lookup returns CDR1 MGHRA and CDR2 YSYEKL. This CDR3 is CASSQFDYGYTF. The CDR3 nucleotides read TGCGCCAGCAGCCAATTCGACTATGGCTACACCTTC.

The gene calls are TRBV12-3 or TRBV12-4 and TRBJ1-2; tentatively, D is TRBD1 (5 bases). V lost 8 bases and J lost 8, with 15 bases in between. This CDR3 is built from 12 residues. DNA for the CDR3: TGTGCCAGCGCGTCTCTGGGGGGGGGCTACACCTTC. It specifies CASASLGGGYTF.

The chain links TRBV29-1 to TRBJ1-1; D gene uncertain. The CDR3 sequence is 13 residues long. Trimming shortened V by 5 bases and J by 4 bases, and 14 bases separated the two germline ends. The V gene's germline CDR1 is SQVTM and CDR2 ANQGSEA. The CDR3 DNA reads as TGCAGCGTTTCTCGAGGCCGCGGCACTGAAGCTTTCTTT. Protein product: CSVSRGRGTEAFF.

The sample holds many counts of this clonotype. This chain connects TRBV6-6 to TRBJ2-3; the D is unclear. This CDR3 contains 15 residues. Trimming took off 5 bases at V and 1 base at J, with 13 bases between the two ends. Per the germline V gene, CDR1 is MNHNY and CDR2 is SVGAGI (reference sequence). CDR3 loop: CASSLIAPRTDTQYF. In nucleotides, the CDR3 is TGTGCCAGCAGTCTCATAGCACCCCGCACAGATACGCAGTATTTT.

This clonotype was observed a few times. The chain uses TRBV7-9 and TRBJ2-3; D remains ambiguous. The CDR3 spans 12 residues. Germline lookup yields CDR1 SEHNR and CDR2 FQNEAQ (reference sequence). Trimming took off 2 bases at V and 7 bases at J, with 7 bases between the two ends. The CDR3 sequence is CASSLNSNTQYF. DNA of the CDR3: TGTGCCAGCAGCTTAAATAGCAATACGCAGTATTTT.

The rearrangement links TRBV10-3 to TRBJ1-1; D unclear. V lost 6 bases to trimming and J lost 11 bases, with 16 bases between them. Germline V gene data show CDR1 as ENHRY and CDR2 as SYGVKD. The CDR3 is 12 amino acids. Here the CDR3 reads CAIRETGFWAFF. In nucleotides, the CDR3 is TGTGCCATCAGAGAAACCGGGTTTTGGGCTTTCTTT.

This rearrangement joins TRBV29-1 to TRBJ2-4; TRBD1 agrees at 7 bases. The V gene's germline CDR1 is SQVTM and CDR2 ANQGSEA. The CDR3 loop spans 14 amino acids. V lost 5 bases to trimming and J lost 14 bases; unmatched junction nucleotides: 18. The CDR3 loop is CSVYRDSVPLIEYF. The CDR3 nucleotides read TGCAGCGTTTACCGGGACAGCGTTCCCCTTATTGAGTACTTC. The full variable domain, with the rest looked up from reference TRBV29-1 and TRBJ2-4, is SAVISQKPSRDICQRGTSLTIQCQVDSQVTMMFWYRQQPGQSLTLIATANQGSEATYESGFVIDKFPISRPNLTFSTLTVSNMSPEDSSIYLCSVYRDSVPLIEYFGAGTRLSVL.

This rearrangement joins TRBV25-1 to TRBJ2-5; D could derive from TRBD1 or TRBD2 (6 bases each). This CDR3 contains 16 residues. Trimming cost V 11 bases and J 2 bases, with 24 bases left between them. From germline, CDR1 is MGHDK and CDR2 SYGVNS. The CDR3 sequence is CAGKRSWGAPQETQYF. CDR3 DNA: TGTGCCGGCAAACGGAGTTGGGGGGCCCCACAAGAGACCCAGTACTTC.

This clonotype was observed a handful of times. The rearrangement uses TRBV20-1 and TRBJ2-1, with D unclear. This CDR3 is 14 amino acids long. Germline CDR1 is DFQATT and CDR2 is SNEGSKA (reference sequence). The V gene lost 5 bases and the J gene lost 0 bases, with 11 bases spanning the gap. The CDR3 region is CSALPPSSYNEQFF. CDR3 in DNA: TGCAGTGCTCTTCCCCCTAGCTCCTACAATGAGCAGTTCTTC.

This chain connects TRBV5-1 to TRBJ1-2; 10 nucleotides align to TRBD1. CDR3 size: 14 residues. Germline V CDR1 and CDR2: SGHRS, YFSETQ. J was trimmed by 8 bases and V by 3 bases; bases with no gene match: 7. CDR3 sequence reads: CASSSTGGAEGYTF. CDR3 DNA: TGCGCCAGCAGCTCGACAGGGGGCGCGGAAGGCTACACCTTC.